What follows are 7 T cell receptor beta chains derived from one specimen sequenced in a study of T-cell reconstitution after alpha-beta-depleted transplantation in children. Preparing the TCRbeta library involved the use of unique molecular identifiers. TCRdb called the PCR reads again in MiXCR, with one record for every CDR3 protein. The sample contains about 350,000 distinct CDR3 sequences, around 15% of which appear only once. The material was PBMCs, mostly from graft donor cells, obtained 360 days after TCRalphabeta/CD19-depleted stem cell transplant. These receptors were taken from a male patient aged 2 to 9 who had a stem cell transplant for acute lymphoblastic leukemia, so the T cells may come from the graft donor.

V and J are TRBV4-1 and TRBJ2-5; 8 bases agree with TRBD2. Trimming cost V 5 bases and J 2 bases; bases outside gene matches: 13. Germline CDR1 reads MGHRA; CDR2 reads YSYEKL. The CDR3 consists of 17 residues. The CDR3 reads CASSYEKRTSSQETQYF. CDR3 nucleotide sequence: TGCGCCAGCAGCTACGAAAAAAGGACTAGCAGTCAAGAGACCCAGTACTTC.

J is TRBJ2-1 and V is TRBV12-3 or TRBV12-4; D might be TRBD2 (6 bases). V was cut by 7 bases and J by 6 bases, with 13 bases left in between. CDR3 size: 13 residues. This CDR3 is CASTSGTRNEQFF. The CDR3 region has the DNA TGTGCCAGCACCTCCGGGACTCGCAATGAGCAGTTCTTC.

This clonotype was detected ten times or more. This chain connects TRBV4-3 to TRBJ2-3; D perhaps matches TRBD2 (6 bases). There are 14 residues in the CDR3. The V and J ends lost 9 bases and 3 bases respectively, with 16 bases between them. Germline CDR1 LGHNA, CDR2 YSLEER. The CDR3 here is CARHGLASTDTQYF. CDR3 bases: TGCGCCAGACACGGGCTAGCGTCAACAGATACGCAGTATTTT.

There are a few counts of this clonotype. CDR3 residues: CASSEVRGEQYF. The CDR3 region has the DNA TGTGCCAGCAGCGAGGTGCGTGGAGAGCAGTACTTC. The V and J genes are TRBV4-2 and TRBJ2-7; D gene unclear. CDR3 length: 12 amino acids. In germline, CDR1 is LGHNA, CDR2 YNFKEQ. The ends were cut back, 5 bases at V and 7 bases at J, with 12 bases in the middle.

This clonotype showed up just a few times. The chain uses TRBV7-2 and TRBJ2-3; the D is unclear. Germline CDR1 and CDR2: SGHTA and FQGNSA. The CDR3 covers 17 residues. The ends were cut back, 1 base at V and 6 bases at J, with 20 bases in the middle. The CDR3 is CASSLVWRNSDGDTQYF. The CDR3 DNA follows: TGTGCCAGCAGCTTAGTGTGGCGGAACTCCGACGGGGATACGCAGTATTTT.

In this sample, this clonotype turned up many times. The chain combines TRBV18 with TRBJ2-5; D may be TRBD1 (5 bases). V shed 3 bases and J shed 0 bases, with 8 bases lying between them. This CDR3 is built from 14 residues. The germline CDR1 and CDR2 sequences are KGHSH and LQKENI. CDR3 region: CASSPRQNQETQYF. In nucleotides, the CDR3 is TGTGCCAGCTCACCGCGACAGAACCAAGAGACCCAGTACTTC.

At least ten counts were recorded for this clonotype. The chain carries TRBV4-2 and TRBJ2-1, with TRBD2 identical over 9 bases. V trimming: 0 bases; J trimming: 3 bases; junction bases outside the gene matches: 3. The CDR3 contains 16 residues. Germline loops: CDR1 LGHNA, CDR2 YNFKEQ. CDR3 nucleotide sequence: TGTGCCAGCAGCCAAGATGCGGGAGGGGACTACAATGAGCAGTTCTTC. Protein product: CASSQDAGGDYNEQFF.